Shown below are 18 T cell receptor beta chains from a single sample sequenced in a study of T cell repertoires in cytomegalovirus infection. TCRdb re-derived calls from the reads in MiXCR, one entry per CDR3 protein. The sample lists tens of thousands of distinct CDR3 sequences, around 43% seen once, with over 85% in the top ten. No antigen has been identified for these receptors. The sequencing used CD8+ T cells from cultured PBMCs, collected from culture after CMV antigen stimulation. The origin of the receptors is a human donor in good health (CMV status not recorded). Some clones in this sample may be carry-over from other donors' samples.

The chain has TRBV10-3 and TRBJ2-5; possibly TRBD1 for D (6 bases). The CDR3 is made up of 12 amino acids. Trimming removed 7 bases from V and 6 bases from J, with 12 bases in between. Germline loops: CDR1 ENHRY, CDR2 SYGVKD. The CDR3 DNA reads TGTGCCATCAATCCAGGGGAAAAGACCCAGTACTTC. Its protein is CAINPGEKTQYF.

This clonotype was picked up a small number of times. The rearrangement links TRBV4-3 to TRBJ1-4; TRBD1 matches at 7 bases. The junction had 14 bases not matched to a gene; V was cut back by 5 bases and J by 8 bases. Germline V gene sequence: CDR1 LGHNA, CDR2 YSLEER. This CDR3 has 16 residues. CDR3 amino acids: CASSSGSHRGREKLFF. CDR3 nucleotide sequence: TGCGCCAGCAGCTCAGGATCCCACAGGGGACGCGAAAAACTGTTTTTT.

The V gene is TRBV7-9, the J gene TRBJ2-7; the match to TRBD2 covers 9 bases. Germline lookup yields CDR1 SEHNR and CDR2 FQNEAQ (reference sequence). The CDR3 extends over 16 amino acids. After removal of 3 bases from V and 0 bases from J, the junction contained 6 bases not matched to a gene. CDR3 sequence: CASSFPTRGGSYEQYF. CDR3 DNA sequence: TGTGCCAGCAGCTTTCCCACGCGGGGGGGCTCCTACGAGCAGTACTTC.

This clonotype occurred many times. V is TRBV20-1 and J is TRBJ2-5, with 12 positions matching TRBD2. The CDR3 covers 16 residues. J lost 0 bases, V lost 4 bases, and 6 bases had no gene match. Germline-derived CDR1 and CDR2 are DFQATT and SNEGSKA (reference sequence). The CDR3 DNA is TGCAGTGCTAAACTAACTAGCGGGAGGCACCAAGAGACCCAGTACTTC. This codes for CSAKLTSGRHQETQYF.

This clonotype was counted at least ten times. The chain recombines TRBV7-8 with TRBJ2-1, with no clear D. CDR3 length: 13 residues. V was trimmed by 5 bases and J by 0 bases, leaving 5 bases between them. The V gene's germline CDR1 is SGHVS and CDR2 FQNEAQ. CDR3: CASSLDSYNEQFF. CDR3 in DNA: TGTGCCAGCAGCCTCGACTCCTACAATGAGCAGTTCTTC.

The chain links TRBV7-2 to TRBJ2-1, with TRBD2 matching over 7 bases. Germline-derived CDR1 and CDR2 are SGHTA and FQGNSA. This CDR3 is built from 15 residues. The trim removed 3 bases at V and 10 bases at J, leaving 12 bases unmatched. CDR3 protein: CTSSLEGLAVREQFF. In nucleotides, the CDR3 is TGTACCAGCAGCTTGGAAGGCCTAGCGGTTAGGGAGCAGTTCTTC.

Only a few counts were recorded for this clonotype. V usage is TRBV9 and J usage is TRBJ1-6; D ambiguous. The CDR3 has 15 residues. V was shortened by 5 bases and J by 6 bases, with 15 bases between the two germline ends. Germline V gene sequence: CDR1 SGDLS, CDR2 YYNGEE. The CDR3 DNA follows: TGTGCCAGCAGTGCAACCACAGACCCTAATTCACCCCTCCACTTT. Encoded protein: CASSATTDPNSPLHF.

In this sample, this clonotype turned up many times. For the CDR3, the DNA is TGTGCCAGCAGCCCTGGGGGGGCCCGGGGCTACACCTTC. This codes for CASSPGGARGYTF. V usage is TRBV7-6 and J usage is TRBJ1-2; tentatively, D is TRBD1 (6 bases). Germline V gene sequence: CDR1 SGHVS, CDR2 FNYEAQ. The CDR3 contains 13 residues. V shed 5 bases and J shed 8 bases, with 15 bases lying between them.

The J gene is TRBJ2-1, the V gene TRBV20-1; no clear D. This CDR3 has 12 amino acids. V dropped 0 bases and J dropped 8 bases, with 8 bases sitting between them. Per the germline V gene, CDR1 is DFQATT and CDR2 is SNEGSKA (reference sequence). CDR3 coding DNA: TGCAGTGCTAGAGATGATACATATGAGCAGTTCTTC. Translating it yields CSARDDTYEQFF.

The chain carries TRBV6-6 and TRBJ1-1; TRBD1 aligns across 7 bases. This CDR3 has 15 residues. Germline V gene data show CDR1 as MNHNY and CDR2 as SVGAGI (reference sequence). The V segment lost 4 bases and the J segment 3 bases; nucleotides outside the gene matches: 8. The CDR3 region has the DNA TGTGCCAGCAGTTCCCCGACAGGGTCGGACACTGAAGCTTTCTTT. Translated: CASSSPTGSDTEAFF.

This clonotype was picked up a small number of times. The DNA for the CDR3 is TGTGCCAGCAGCTTAACCGAGAACACCGGGGAGCTGTTTTTT. Translation gives CASSLTENTGELFF. This chain joins TRBV7-8 and TRBJ2-2; no firm D call. The V and J ends lost 2 bases and 1 base respectively, with 5 bases between them. CDR3 length: 14 amino acids. Germline V CDR1 and CDR2: SGHVS, FQNEAQ.

This sequence joins TRBV9 and TRBJ1-1, with TRBD1 matching over 12 bases. Germline V gene sequence: CDR1 SGDLS, CDR2 YYNGEE. CDR3 size: 16 residues. V lost 3 bases to trimming and J lost 3 bases; unmatched junction nucleotides: 6. The CDR3 loop reads CASSDGTGGWDTEAFF. As DNA, the CDR3 is TGTGCCAGCAGCGACGGGACAGGGGGCTGGGACACTGAAGCTTTCTTT.

In this sample, this clonotype turned up a few times. The chain uses TRBV7-8 and TRBJ1-1; maybe TRBD1 (6 bases). The CDR3 runs 16 residues. V dropped 0 bases and J dropped 1 base, with 12 bases sitting between them. Germline CDR1 SGHVS, CDR2 FQNEAQ. The CDR3 DNA reads as TGTGCCAGCAGCTTAGCGGGGGGCGAGACGAACACTGAAGCTTTCTTT. Amino acid sequence: CASSLAGGETNTEAFF.

This chain uses TRBV7-2 with TRBJ1-1; D gene ambiguous. Trimming removed 6 bases from V and 1 base from J, with 9 bases in between. This CDR3 contains 13 residues. Germline V gene sequence: CDR1 SGHTA, CDR2 FQGNSA. The CDR3 protein is CASRGSGNTEAFF. CDR3 in DNA: TGTGCCAGCAGAGGCTCAGGGAACACTGAAGCTTTCTTT. The whole variable domain, remainder taken from reference TRBV7-2 and TRBJ1-1, is GAGVSQSPSNKVTEKGKDVELRCDPISGHTALYWYRQSLGQGLEFLIYFQGNSAPDKSGLPSDRFSAERTGGSVSTLTIQRTQQEDSAVYLCASRGSGNTEAFFGQGTRLTVV.

Remarks on this clonotype: It is unclear where the CDR3 begins or ends on the DNA, so no DNA is shown, and the CDR3 is as TCRdb lists it. The chain couples TRBV5-1 to TRBJ2-3; the table gives TRBD2 as D, unverified against the DNA. The CDR3 spans 16 residues, counting both ends. Germline V gives CDR1 SGHRS, CDR2 YFSETQ. Here the CDR3 reads CASSLSAEEAQIRSIF.

The chain is built from TRBV4-2 and TRBJ1-6; D is perhaps TRBD1 (5 bases). Germline-derived CDR1 and CDR2 are LGHNA and YNFKEQ. There are 17 residues in the CDR3. Between the trimmed V and J ends, which lost 0 bases and 1 base, there was a span of 10 bases. The CDR3 protein is CASSQETRVSYNSPLHF. CDR3 in DNA: TGTGCCAGCAGCCAAGAGACCAGGGTATCCTATAATTCACCCCTCCACTTT.

This clonotype was observed at least ten times. The CDR3 is CASSLYGGSYEQYF. The CDR3, as DNA: TGTGCCAGCAGTTTATACGGGGGGTCCTACGAGCAGTACTTC. The chain is built from TRBV28 and TRBJ2-7; TRBD2 aligns across 7 bases. Germline CDR1 is MDHEN and CDR2 is SYDVKM. Trimming at V came to 1 base and at J to 1 base, leaving 1 base not matched to a gene. The CDR3 covers 14 residues.

For this clonotype: The junction does not match germline at one end; this may be a read error. This chain connects TRBV28 to TRBJ1-1; D not resolved. The CDR3 length is 9 residues. Germline CDR1 reads MDHEN; CDR2 reads SYDVKM. The DNA of the CDR3 is TGTGCCAGCAGTTTACCGGAAGGCTTT. Protein product: CASSLPEGF.